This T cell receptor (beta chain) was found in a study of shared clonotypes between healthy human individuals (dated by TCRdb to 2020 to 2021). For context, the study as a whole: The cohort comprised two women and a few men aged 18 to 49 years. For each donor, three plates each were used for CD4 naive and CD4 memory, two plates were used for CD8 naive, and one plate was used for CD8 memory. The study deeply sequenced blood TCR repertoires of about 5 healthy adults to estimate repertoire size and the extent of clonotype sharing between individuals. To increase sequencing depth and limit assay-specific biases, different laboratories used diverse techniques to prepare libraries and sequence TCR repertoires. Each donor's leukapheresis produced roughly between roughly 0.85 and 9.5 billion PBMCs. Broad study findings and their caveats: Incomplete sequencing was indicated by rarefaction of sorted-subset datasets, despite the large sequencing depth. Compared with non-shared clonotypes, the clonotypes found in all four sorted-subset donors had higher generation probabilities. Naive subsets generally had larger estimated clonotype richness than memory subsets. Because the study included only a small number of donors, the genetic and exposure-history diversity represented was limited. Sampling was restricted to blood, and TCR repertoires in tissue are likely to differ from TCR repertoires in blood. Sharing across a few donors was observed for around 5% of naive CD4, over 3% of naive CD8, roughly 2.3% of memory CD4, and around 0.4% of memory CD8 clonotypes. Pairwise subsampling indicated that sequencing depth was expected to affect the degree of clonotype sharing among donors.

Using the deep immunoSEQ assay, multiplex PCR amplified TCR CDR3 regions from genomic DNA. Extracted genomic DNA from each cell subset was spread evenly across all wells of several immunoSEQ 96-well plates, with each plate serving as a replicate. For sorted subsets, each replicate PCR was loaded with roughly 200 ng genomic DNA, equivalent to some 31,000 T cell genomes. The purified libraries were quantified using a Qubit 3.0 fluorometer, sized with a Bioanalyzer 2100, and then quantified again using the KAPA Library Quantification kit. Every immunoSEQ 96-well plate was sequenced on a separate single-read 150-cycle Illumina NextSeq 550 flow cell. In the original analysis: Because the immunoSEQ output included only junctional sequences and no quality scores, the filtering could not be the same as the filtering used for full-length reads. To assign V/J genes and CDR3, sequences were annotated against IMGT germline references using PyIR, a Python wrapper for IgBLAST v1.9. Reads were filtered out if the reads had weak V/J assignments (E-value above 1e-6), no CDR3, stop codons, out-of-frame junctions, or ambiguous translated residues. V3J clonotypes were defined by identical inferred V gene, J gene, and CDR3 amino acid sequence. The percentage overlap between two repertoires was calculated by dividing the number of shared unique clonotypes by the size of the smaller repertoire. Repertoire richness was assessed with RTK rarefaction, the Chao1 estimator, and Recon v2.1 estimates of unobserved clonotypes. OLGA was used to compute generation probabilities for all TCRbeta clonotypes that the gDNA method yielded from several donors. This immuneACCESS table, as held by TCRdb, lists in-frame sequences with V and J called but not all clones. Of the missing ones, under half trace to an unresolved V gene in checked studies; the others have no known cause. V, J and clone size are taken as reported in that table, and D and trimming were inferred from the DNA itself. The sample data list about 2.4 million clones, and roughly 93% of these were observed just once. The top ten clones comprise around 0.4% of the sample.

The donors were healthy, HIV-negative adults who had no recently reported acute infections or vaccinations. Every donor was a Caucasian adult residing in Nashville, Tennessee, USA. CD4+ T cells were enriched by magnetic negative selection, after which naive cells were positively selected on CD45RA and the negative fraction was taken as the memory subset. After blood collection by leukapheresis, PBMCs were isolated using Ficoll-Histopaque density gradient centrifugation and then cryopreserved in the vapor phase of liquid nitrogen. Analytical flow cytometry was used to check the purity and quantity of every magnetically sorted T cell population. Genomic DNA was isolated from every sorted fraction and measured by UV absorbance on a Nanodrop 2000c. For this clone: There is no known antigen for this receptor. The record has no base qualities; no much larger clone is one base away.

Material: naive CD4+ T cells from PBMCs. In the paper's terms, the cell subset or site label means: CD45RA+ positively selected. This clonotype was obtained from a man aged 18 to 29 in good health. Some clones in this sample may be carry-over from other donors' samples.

The CDR3 corresponds to CASSEWSRDTQYF. The DNA sequence follows: TGTGCCAGCAGTGAATGGTCGCGAGATACGCAGTATTTT. The chain links TRBV25-1 with TRBJ2-3, with no reliable assignment of the D segment. The CDR3 contains 13 residues, cysteine and phenylalanine counted. The CDR3 DNA has 39 bases and is translated from base 1. Reading the germline V gene gives CDR1 MGHDK and CDR2 SYGVNS. The V and J ends are trimmed by 1 base and 5 bases, leaving 7 bases between them.